The rows below give T cell receptor beta chains drawn from one sample of a study of blood T cell repertoires in COVID-19. The method was immunoSEQ multiplex PCR; TCRdb's version includes in-frame clones alone and lacks a portion of them. The table includes about 150,000 clones, about 90% detected once. The sequencing sample was made of peripheral blood. The receptors shown here come from a man aged 50 to 60 with acute or convalescent COVID-19. The CDR3 runs from the conserved cysteine through the conserved F or W. The D gene is left open where the match is weak. Not every row has a clone size; where given, it reads once, few, many or a size class.

clone_size,v_call,j_call,d_call,cdr3_nt,cdr3_aa
-,TRBV11-2,TRBJ1-2,-,TGTGCCAGCAGCCCATCATACGGGACTCATTATGGCTACACCTTC,CASSPSYGTHYGYTF
-,TRBV5-1,TRBJ2-1,-,TGCGCCAGCAGCCCGCCCCCTAGCGGAGGGGGCAATGAGCAGTTCTTC,CASSPPPSGGGNEQFF
-,TRBV5-1,TRBJ2-3,TRBD1,TGCGCCAGCAGCTCGGGGACAGGGGTGGATACGCAGTATTTT,CASSSGTGVDTQYF
-,TRBV5-1,TRBJ2-1,TRBD2,TGCGCCAGCAGCTTGGCTAGCGGGGGGTACAATGAGCAGTTCTTC,CASSLASGGYNEQFF
-,TRBV18,TRBJ1-4,-,TGTGCCAGCTCACCAGCTCTCGAAGGGGCAAAACTGTTTTTT,CASSPALEGAKLFF
-,TRBV2,TRBJ2-3,TRBD2,TGTGCCAGCAGTGGGTCGGGAGGTACAGATACGCAGTATTTT,CASSGSGGTDTQYF
-,TRBV5-1,TRBJ2-3,TRBD2,TGCGCCAGCAGCCCTAGACAACTAGCGGGAGATACGCAGTATTTT,CASSPRQLAGDTQYF
-,TRBV7-3,TRBJ2-2,TRBD2,TGTGCCAGCAGTGGACTAGCGGGGGGCGCGAACACCGGGGAGCTGTTTTTT,CASSGLAGGANTGELFF
-,TRBV6-2/TRBV6-3,TRBJ2-4,-,TGTGCCAGCAGCTTCGGGACGACAGGATACTTGGCGGACATTCAGTACTTC,CASSFGTTGYLADIQYF
-,TRBV3-1/TRBV3-2,TRBJ2-7,TRBD2,TGTGCCAGCAGCCAAGATCCTAGCGGGAGGGAAAATTACGAGCAGTACTTC,CASSQDPSGRENYEQYF
-,TRBV27,TRBJ1-2,-,TGTGCCAGCTCCTCTGGCGGCTACACCTTC,CASSSGGYTF
few,TRBV6-4,TRBJ2-1,TRBD2,TGTGCCAGCAGTGATACTAGCGGGAGGAATGAGCAGTTCTTC,CASSDTSGRNEQFF
-,TRBV28,TRBJ2-1,TRBD2,TGTGCCAGCTTCACCGGGCGGGGGGGTTTCTACAATGAGCAGTTCTTC,CASFTGRGGFYNEQFF
-,TRBV9,TRBJ2-1,TRBD1,TGTGCCAGCAGCCCGGGACAGGGAGCCCACAATGAGCAGTTCTTC,CASSPGQGAHNEQFF
-,TRBV24-1,TRBJ1-4,TRBD1,TGTGCCACCAGTGACTGGGACAGGTTAAATGAAAAACTGTTTTTT,CATSDWDRLNEKLFF
-,TRBV5-4,TRBJ2-5,-,TGTGCCAGCAGTCGGTCACTAGCCCTGGGGGAGACCCAGTACTTC,CASSRSLALGETQYF
-,TRBV27,TRBJ2-3,-,TGTGCCAGCAGTCTTATGTGGACTCCCACAGATACGCAGTATTTT,CASSLMWTPTDTQYF
-,TRBV15,TRBJ1-5,-,TGTGCCACCAGCAGAGGGGGAGGCGGTCAGCCCCAGCATTTT,CATSRGGGGQPQHF
-,TRBV7-9,TRBJ1-2,TRBD1,TGTGCCAGCAGCCCTACAGGGGGAGTACAAGGCTACACCTTC,CASSPTGGVQGYTF
-,TRBV4-3,TRBJ2-3,-,TGCGCCAGCAGTGCCGACCGGGTGACAGATACGCAGTATTTT,CASSADRVTDTQYF
-,TRBV5-1,TRBJ2-1,TRBD2,TGCGCCAGCAGCCCCCAGCCGGGACTAACGGGCAATGAGCAGTTCTTC,CASSPQPGLTGNEQFF
-,TRBV9,TRBJ2-3,TRBD1,TGTGCCAGCTTGGGACAGAGCACAGATACGCAGTATTTT,CASLGQSTDTQYF
-,TRBV28,TRBJ1-1,TRBD1,TGTGCCAGCAGCACCGGGACAGGGAAGCCGGGAGCTTTCTTT,CASSTGTGKPGAFF
few,TRBV27,TRBJ2-1,-,TGTGCCAGCAGGGAGTACAATGAGCAGTTCTTC,CASREYNEQFF
-,TRBV28,TRBJ1-5,-,TGTGCCAGCAGTCGTCCAGGGACTGGCCAAATCAGCCCCCAGCATTTT,CASSRPGTGQISPQHF
-,TRBV2,TRBJ2-1,TRBD2,TGTGCCAGCACCTACTTAGCGGGAGGCTCCTACAATGAGCAGTTCTTC,CASTYLAGGSYNEQFF
-,TRBV28,TRBJ1-1,-,TGTGCCAGCATCCTCACGGTCCCCCGAAACACTGAAGCTTTCTTT,CASILTVPRNTEAFF
-,TRBV6-6,TRBJ2-7,-,TGTGCCAGCACCGGGACATTTGAATCCTACGAGCAGTACTTC,CASTGTFESYEQYF
-,TRBV10-1,TRBJ2-3,-,TGCGCCAGCAGTGAGGCCCGGGGGGCTCTCACAGATACGCAGTATTTT,CASSEARGALTDTQYF
-,TRBV7-8,TRBJ1-1,TRBD1,TGTGCCAGCAGCTTCGGACAGGCCCAGAACACTGAAGCTTTCTTT,CASSFGQAQNTEAFF
-,TRBV28,TRBJ1-5,TRBD1,TGTGCCAGCAGGATACCGACAGGGGGCAATCAGCCCCAGCATTTT,CASRIPTGGNQPQHF
-,TRBV5-1,TRBJ2-1,-,TGCGCCAGCAGCTTGGCGGGAGTCCCTCTAGATGAGCAGTTCTTC,CASSLAGVPLDEQFF
-,TRBV19,TRBJ2-7,TRBD2,TGTGCCAGTAGTCGGGCTAGCGGGAGAAACGAGCAGTACTTC,CASSRASGRNEQYF
-,TRBV19,TRBJ1-5,TRBD1,TGTGCCAGTAGCCTGACAGGGGGTTTTCAGCCCCAGCATTTT,CASSLTGGFQPQHF
-,TRBV4-1,TRBJ1-2,-,TGCGCCAGCAGCCAAGTTAACGCCGTGAGCGGCTACACCTTC,CASSQVNAVSGYTF
-,TRBV4-3,TRBJ1-5,-,TGCGCCAGCAGCCAAATCTGGGCAGGGAATCAGCCCCAGCATTTT,CASSQIWAGNQPQHF
-,TRBV10-3,TRBJ2-2,TRBD1,TGTGCCATCGGGGCGGGCCAGGGGGCCGGGGAGCTGTTTTTT,CAIGAGQGAGELFF
few,TRBV21-1,TRBJ2-7,-,TGTGCCAGCAGCAAAGGTGGCTGGAGCTACGAGCAGTACTTC,CASSKGGWSYEQYF
-,TRBV5-1,TRBJ2-5,-,TGCGCCAGCAGCTTGTTACTGGGAGAACAAGAGACCCAGTACTTC,CASSLLLGEQETQYF
-,TRBV5-1,TRBJ1-5,TRBD1,TGCGCCAGCAGCCTAGGGACAGGGGCTGGCAATCAGCCCCAGCATTTT,CASSLGTGAGNQPQHF
-,TRBV7-2,TRBJ1-2,-,TGTGCCAGCAGCGCGCAGGTTGGCTATGGCTACACCTTC,CASSAQVGYGYTF
-,TRBV7-9,TRBJ2-2,-,TGTGCCAGCAGCTCCCCCGGGGGCACCGGGGAGCTGTTTTTT,CASSSPGGTGELFF
-,TRBV28,TRBJ1-3,TRBD1,TGTGCCAGCAGCCTACAGGGGGCTGGTGGAAACACCATATATTTT,CASSLQGAGGNTIYF
-,TRBV6-5,TRBJ1-1,TRBD1,TGTGCCAGCAGCAGGGACAGGGGCCCTCATGAAGCTTTCTTT,CASSRDRGPHEAFF
-,TRBV9,TRBJ1-1,-,TGTGCCAGCAGCGTAGATGGGCAGCCGAACACTGAAGCTTTCTTT,CASSVDGQPNTEAFF
-,TRBV9,TRBJ2-7,-,TGTGCCAGCAGCGTCTCGGCGGGCTACGAGCAGTACTTC,CASSVSAGYEQYF
-,TRBV18,TRBJ2-7,TRBD2,TGTGCCAGCTCACCAACGAGCGGGAGCTACGAGCAGTACTTC,CASSPTSGSYEQYF
-,TRBV6-5,TRBJ1-2,-,TGTGCCGCCAGCGGTGCGGACGGAATGAGCTATGGCTACACCTTC,CAASGADGMSYGYTF
-,TRBV28,TRBJ1-3,-,TGTGCCAGCAGTTTCGCGGGAACTGGAAACACCATATATTTT,CASSFAGTGNTIYF
-,TRBV18,TRBJ2-5,-,TGTGCCAGCTCAACCAGGGGGGACGGCCAAGAGACCCAGTACTTC,CASSTRGDGQETQYF
-,TRBV28,TRBJ1-2,-,TGTGCCAGCACCACCGGGACAAGATATGGCTACACCTTC,CASTTGTRYGYTF
-,TRBV4-2,TRBJ2-3,TRBD2,TGTGCCAGCAGGCGTAGGACTAGCGGGGACACAGATACGCAGTATTTT,CASRRRTSGDTDTQYF
-,TRBV10-1,TRBJ2-1,TRBD1,TGCGCCAGCAGTGAGTCTGCAGGGACAGTAATAAATGAGCAGTTCTTC,CASSESAGTVINEQFF
-,TRBV24-1,TRBJ2-4,TRBD1,TGTGCCACCAGTGACCCGACAGGGGCCCAAAACATTCAGTACTTC,CATSDPTGAQNIQYF
-,TRBV19,TRBJ2-2,TRBD1,TGTGCCAGTAGTTGGGACAGGGGGGCCGGGGAGCTGTTTTTT,CASSWDRGAGELFF
-,TRBV5-1,TRBJ2-3,TRBD2,TGCGCCAGCACCCGGGAGCGGGGGGGCCGGGTCGGCGGTCGAATGGGCACAGATACGCAGTATTTT,CASTRERGGRVGGRMGTDTQYF
-,TRBV15,TRBJ2-5,TRBD2,TGTGCCACCAGCAGACACTCGACTAGCGGCGAGACCCAGTACTTC,CATSRHSTSGETQYF
-,TRBV18,TRBJ2-5,TRBD2,TGTGCCAGCTCACCAAGCCTCCCGGGAGGGAGAGAGACCCAGTACTTC,CASSPSLPGGRETQYF
-,TRBV7-2,TRBJ2-3,TRBD2,TGTGCCAGCAGCTGGAGACTAGCGGGGGCCCTGACTAGCACAGATACGCAGTATTTT,CASSWRLAGALTSTDTQYF
once,TRBV5-1,TRBJ2-2,TRBD1,TGCGCCAGCAGCCCCGGGACAGGGGGTACCGGGGAGCTGTTTTTT,CASSPGTGGTGELFF